This T cell receptor beta chain was identified during a study of T cell clonotyping in hematopoietic cell transplantation. This clone was detected a few times. Mismatch with germline at one junction end may stem from a read error. Samples: about 28 days before transplant, then days 30, 100 and 180 after. Sequenced by immunoSEQ multiplex PCR; TCRdb stores in-frame clones only, minus some. This sample yields thousands of clones, of which over 35% are seen a single time; around 20% belongs to the top ten. Germline CDR1 reads SGHDT; CDR2 reads YYEEEE. CDR3 size: 15 residues. The gene calls are TRBV5-6 and TRBJ1-1, with a weak D call TRBD1 (6 bases). This TCR derives from a female patient in her 60s who had an allogeneic stem cell transplant, so the T cells may come from the graft donor. Some clones in this sample may be carry-over from other donors' samples. Here the sequenced sample was peripheral blood mononuclear cells, taken 30 days after allogeneic stem cell transplant. The CDR3 here is CASTLGARGVGEAFF. CDR3 bases: TGTGCCAGCACCTTGGGGGCCCGGGGAGTAGGTGAAGCTTTCTTT. The whole variable domain, filled in from reference TRBV5-6 and TRBJ1-1, reads DAGVTQSPTHLIKTRGQQVTLRCSPKSGHDTVSWYQQALGQGPQFIFQYYEEEERQRGNFPDRFSGHQFPNYSSELNVNALLLGDSALYLCASTLGARGVGEAFFGQGTRLTVV.